This record looks at one T cell receptor (beta chain) sequence and its context. Both 60 Vbeta primers and 13 Jbeta primers went into the PCR. Sequencing used immunoSEQ multiplex PCR; TCRdb keeps in-frame clones, though not all of them. The sample has roughly 120,000 clones; over 80% are singletons. Every donor was a healthy person donating bone marrow. This sample was included in a study of cytomegalovirus exposure and HLA in healthy donors. Study-wide background: In an earlier analysis, around 100 million unique TCR beta sequences were found from approximately 190 million T cells.

V was pared by 4 bases and J by 6 bases, with 15 bases between. The CDR3 spans 13 residues. Germline CDR1 reads GTSNPN; CDR2 reads SVGIG (reference sequence). Source material: PBMCs. The V and J genes are TRBV30 and TRBJ1-1; D is perhaps TRBD1 (6 bases). This clonotype was obtained from a man between 50 and 59 years old in good health and CMV-seronegative. As DNA, the CDR3 is TGTGCCTGGACCCCAGGGGAAGGTGCTGAAGCTTTCTTT. Its translation: CAWTPGEGAEAFF.